This T cell receptor (beta chain) emerged from a study of cytomegalovirus exposure and HLA in healthy donors (dated by TCRdb to between 2016 and 2019). For context, the study as a whole: According to an earlier analysis of 587 of the donors, 200 million or so T cells yielded 120 million or so unique TCR beta sequences and approximately 300 Gb of sequence data. Donor age, sex, ethnicity and CMV serostatus were compiled alongside the repertoire data. Along with the roughly 670-subject first cohort, a separate validation cohort of over 90 different subjects was used. The study was designed to test whether signatures of past pathogen exposure could be identified by cataloging public T cell receptors. An earlier analysis of several hundred of the donors applied high-throughput TCR beta sequencing to assess whether each TCR beta V gene segment acted as functional or pseudogenic. The genetic ancestry cluster associated with self-reported Caucasian donors included around four fifths of the 300 to 400 genotyped donors. Class I and class II HLA loci were covered by the typing at four-digit resolution. All discovery cohort repertoires had been generated using a single sequencing platform. The later analysis used no new phenotypic data to find candidate immune exposures, relying instead on TCR beta sequences and their occurrence across donors. A later analysis re-analyzed previously published TCR beta repertoires from 600 to 850 donors and added high-resolution HLA genotyping to study TCR occurrence patterns. To predict cytomegalovirus infection status, the study combined high-throughput TCR immunosequencing, statistical association of individual TCRs with disease status, and machine learning. A later genetic analysis took genome-wide SNP genotypes for about 65% of the roughly 670 donors and used that subset as a discovery cohort. Among roughly 400 genotyped donors of the cohort, an average of around 250,000 unique TCR beta nucleotide sequences was sequenced per donor, of which 15% to 20% were non-productive. The number of typed donors differed by locus: about 629-630 for A, B, C, DRB1 and DQB1; 522 for DQA1; approximately 600 for DPA1; and roughly 450 for DPB1. Approximately 300 gigabases of sequencing data and approximately 80 million unique TCR sequences were included in an early release covering several hundred HLA-typed donors. Four to six DR-DQ haplotypes were handled as single units for association and clustering because linkage in the cohort was strong. Using immunosequencing, the study profiled T cell repertoires from fewer than 850 subjects and related those repertoires to cytomegalovirus serostatus. Study-level results and caveats: In an earlier analysis of more than 450 of the donors, most TCR beta V segments were observed in productive rearrangements about 87% or about 30% of the time, broadly matching IMGT annotations. The sequencing pipeline was judged likely to have produced a cluster of highly shared sequence variants as a technical artifact. Some IMGT-functional V segments, including TRBV6-2 and TRBV6-3, could not be told apart with the 87-base-pair reads, so those segments were excluded. A later analysis reported that several top co-occurrence clusters appeared linked to parvovirus B19, influenza, CMV and Epstein-Barr virus. Correlated functional status among segregating V segments might reflect linkage disequilibrium, but an unknown experimental factor could not be ruled out. Most CMV-associated TCR beta chains appeared to be HLA-restricted in a later analysis, and the HLA associations seemed to be driven largely by CMV exposure. Because HLA typing was missing for some donors at each locus, association tests included only the typed subset. A further reported finding was that TCR beta sequences accurately predicted the HLA-A and HLA-B alleles for most subjects in the first cohort. According to a later analysis, TCR association rates differed among HLA loci, with DRB1 alleles showing the most associated TCRs and HLA-C alleles showing the fewest. Specific HLA alleles were associated with roughly 16,000 TCR beta sequences at a false discovery rate of 0.05 in a later analysis. Because counts were too low, about 15 rarely observed V segments, including chromosome 9 orphons, were left out of the earlier analysis of some 600 of the donors. The authors suggested that the approach could potentially be generalized to other disease states and immunological phenotypes. The cohort was sequenced for TCR beta chains only, and without alpha or paired-chain data the features that could be detected were limited. In a later genetic analysis, fewer N-insertions in productive TCRs were reported among donors in an Asian-associated ancestry cluster than the roughly 710-donor mean. In both the original and validation cohorts, the classifier was reported to diagnose cytomegalovirus status with high specificity and sensitivity. Three of the identified cytomegalovirus-associated TCR beta chains were confirmed in vitro to be specific for cytomegalovirus antigens. Immune exposure information for the cohort was limited to CMV serostatus. Compared with equally common non-associated chains, HLA-associated TCR beta chains in a later analysis were more clonally expanded and had lower generation probabilities. Across donors, most TCR sequences were observed very rarely, whereas some public TCRs were present in many individuals. In the study, approximately 150 TCR beta chains were listed as associated with cytomegalovirus. In a later genetic analysis, a missense DCLRE1C variant was associated with V-gene and J-gene trimming of TCR beta chains, and the association was replicated in an independent cohort. Sequencing depth was assumed to be roughly uniform across donors in the presence/absence analyses, though that assumption may not hold. Assigning TCR associations to individual alleles was difficult when HLA alleles, especially DR and DQ, strongly co-occurred.

In the case of this clone: What antigen it recognizes has not been identified. Qualities for individual bases were not recorded, and no much larger clone is one base off.

CDR1 and CDR2 are drawn from the germline V gene (reference sequence): MNHEY, SMNVEV. V drops 3 bases and J drops 0 bases, leaving 21 bases in between. The CDR3, cysteine through phenylalanine, is 19 amino acids long. The kept DNA is CDR3 alone, 57 bases in frame from the first base. The cohort consisted of hundreds of healthy bone marrow donors. Cohort members were all nominally healthy when sampled, although unrecorded immune exposures were likely present. The donor tested CMV seronegative, placing the donor among the 300 to 400 seronegative members of the cohort. Every donor gave a peripheral blood sample, and the peripheral blood mononuclear cells from that sample were used for TCR beta sequencing. The Qiagen DNeasy Blood Extraction Kit was used to extract genomic DNA from the blood cell samples. The receptor library was made with the immunoSEQ multiplex PCR assay. A mixture of 60 forward primers for TCR Vbeta segments and 13 reverse primers for TCR Jbeta segments was used in the multiplex PCR. A multiplex PCR assay on genomic DNA amplified the CDR3 region of rearranged TCR beta genes. The Illumina HiSeq System was used to sequence the amplified TCR beta libraries as 87-base-pair reads. Under the source paper's analysis protocol: Across the 670 or so repertoires, a later analysis counted approximately 75 million unique TCR beta chains, roughly 11 million of which were shared by at least two donors. Raw reads were error-corrected and collapsed into unique sequences with a nearest-neighbor algorithm that merged closely related sequences to remove PCR and sequencing errors. To assign V, D and J gene segments, CDR3 sequences were aligned to IMGT reference sequences. Each retained sequence needed at least a six-nucleotide match to both a V gene segment and a J gene segment. A rearrangement counted as productive if the CDR3 had no stop codons and remained in frame with V and J, and every other rearrangement counted as non-productive. CDR3 was defined according to IMGT convention as the region running from the second conserved V-encoded cysteine to the conserved J-encoded phenylalanine. Sequences without an unambiguous match to a single V gene segment were excluded from the earlier analysis of almost 600 of the donors. In an earlier analysis of several hundred of the donors, V segments were called functional above 56.7% productive rearrangements and were called segregating when the between-donor standard deviation exceeded 5%. A statistical classification framework was developed to diagnose cytomegalovirus status using the catalog of TCR beta chain sequences. In a later analysis, TCR nucleotide sequences were compared against IMGT/GENE-DB human TR gene sequences so that V and J genes could be assigned. A later analysis assigned CDR3 sequences and most-parsimonious VDJ recombination scenarios with the TCRdist pipeline. In a later analysis, each TCR beta chain was defined by its CDR3 amino acid sequence together with its V-gene family, and reads without a unique V-gene family were excluded. A later analysis removed 600 or so highly shared, low-generation-probability nucleotide sequences to deal with suspected cross-contamination and a sequencing artifact. In a later analysis, a clonal expansion index was calculated for each public chain from normalized within-repertoire ranks of inferred template counts. Generation probabilities in a later analysis came from a VDJ recombination model fitted to out-of-frame rearrangements, and those results were checked against IGoR. A later analysis scored TCR-TCR, TCR-HLA and TCR-CMV co-occurrence with hypergeometric tests, applying a repertoire-size bias correction to TCR pairs. False discovery rates were estimated in a later analysis by permuting HLA or CMV assignments 20 times. In a later analysis, co-occurring TCRs were grouped with DBSCAN, and TCRdist sequence similarity was added when clustering was performed within HLA-allele-positive subsets. For co-occurrence clustering, repertoires with fewer than 30,000 or more than 120,000 public chains were excluded, along with roughly 5 repertoires with anomalous nucleotide sharing. Imported from immuneACCESS, the table was reduced by TCRdb to in-frame sequences with V and J called. These copies leave out some clones; in studies compared against another copy, an unresolved V gene accounts for under half, and the cause of the remainder is not known. The V and J calls and clone size are taken from that table; D and trimming were inferred from the DNA. This sample has around 64,000 clones in its table, and approximately 90% of those were observed once. The ten largest account for 2% of the sample.

The rearrangement combines TRBV27 with TRBJ1-5; TRBD1 might be the D gene, on 6 matching bases. The receptor comes from a woman between 25 and 40 years old in good health and CMV-seronegative. Sequencing was done on a sample of PBMCs. The DNA sequence reads TGTGCCAGCAGTTTCTACAGGGCGTCGGGGGGATATAGCAATCAGCCCCAGCATTTT. Translated, this gives CASSFYRASGGYSNQPQHF.